This note documents a single T cell receptor (beta chain) sequence. This sample is drawn from a study of regulatory T cells in long-lasting Graves disease. The overall study: New Graves' disease cases had less than 3 months of antithyroid drugs.

Investigators prepared the TCR beta libraries by applying iRepertoire HTBI primers and Arm-PCR of CDR3 regions. TCRdb re-derived calls from the multiplex PCR reads in MiXCR, one entry per CDR3 protein. The data contain 550,000 to 700,000 distinct CDR3 sequences, around 16% of them seen just once; the ten biggest clones take up around 13%. The germline V gene has CDR1 SGDLS and CDR2 YYNGEE. Trimming pared 4 bases from V and 2 bases from J, leaving 12 bases between. The CDR3 covers 14 residues. The sample's time point: newly diagnosed GD, antithyroid drugs for less than 3 months. RNA extracted from PBMCs served as the sequencing template. These same data were also listed under a study on T cells in Graves' hyperthyroidism and ophthalmopathy. Per that paper: Carried out on the TCR CDR3, a first-round RT-PCR used the HTBI primer set.

The rearrangement links TRBV9 to TRBJ1-1, with D tentatively TRBD1 (5 bases). This specimen consisted of peripheral blood mononuclear cells (PBMCs), obtained at new diagnosis, from a patient treated with antithyroid drugs. The clonotype was recovered from a man between 18 and 29 years old with Graves disease. This CDR3 reads CASSTGGLNTEAFF. The CDR3 DNA reads as TGTGCCAGCAGCACCGGGGGACTTAACACTGAAGCTTTCTTT.